This TCR beta chain was retrieved from a study of blood T cell repertoires in COVID-19. Study-level information: Sample material is recorded as cDNA or gDNA derived from T cells, B-cell-depleted T cells, or PBMCs.

Per the authors' pipeline: Estimation of nucleated cell counts relied on the amplification of reference gene primers. TCRdb's copy holds only in-frame clones and misses some; the assay was immunoSEQ multiplex PCR. That table furnishes V, J and clone size, whereas the DNA furnished D and trimming. The repertoire has some 91,000 clones, about nine tenths of them found once; the top ten carry 1.5% to 2%. V was pared by 5 bases and J by 0 bases, with 11 bases between. CDR1 and CDR2 (germline): LNHDA, SQIVND (reference sequence). This CDR3 region has 15 residues. Sequenced material: peripheral blood. V and J are TRBV19 and TRBJ1-3; no clear D gene. This receptor was taken from a man aged 60 to 75 with acute or convalescent COVID-19. The CDR3 region has the DNA TGTGCCAGTAGTCCGGGAATCGCCTCTGGAAACACCATATATTTT. It yields the protein CASSPGIASGNTIYF.